This TCR beta chain was captured in a study of blood T cell repertoires in COVID-19. Study overall: Samples representing acute and convalescent COVID-19 were sourced from the United States, Italy and Spain. PBMCs, B-cell-depleted T cells, or T cells provided the cDNA or gDNA that made up the material.

In the authors' methods: Researchers report that nucleated cell counts were estimated from reference gene primer amplification. Data came from immunoSEQ multiplex PCR; TCRdb stores just in-frame clones and leaves some out. The V and J calls and the clone size are those of that table, but D and trimming were determined from the DNA. This sample has more than 95,000 clones, with roughly 82% found just once. V was clipped by 7 bases and J by 0 bases, with 13 bases between them. Germline V CDR1 and CDR2: LNHDA, SQIVND (reference sequence). The CDR3 is made up of 14 amino acids. This chain links TRBV19 with TRBJ2-7; possibly TRBD1 for D (5 bases). The sequenced material came from peripheral blood. The TCR comes from a man older than 75 with acute or convalescent COVID-19. Here the CDR3 DNA reads TGTGCCAGTACCGTTAGGGGCGGCTCCTACGAGCAGTACTTC. Its translation: CASTVRGGSYEQYF.